The 30 T cell receptor beta chains reported below all come from one sample, sequenced in a study of chemoradiotherapy in HPV16-positive cancers. The table came from immunoSEQ multiplex PCR; TCRdb's copy has only in-frame clones and leaves some out. Of 3,200 or so clones in the sample, 75% to 90% were seen once. The starting material was tumor tissue, obtained from a patient who underwent chemoradiotherapy. Receptor source: a human donor with HPV-associated anogenital cancer.

The chain carries TRBV9 and TRBJ2-7; tentatively, D is TRBD1 (6 bases). The CDR3 has 15 residues. V lost 2 bases, J lost 0 bases, and 12 bases lay in between. Germline CDR1 is SGDLS and CDR2 is YYNGEE. CDR3 in DNA: TGTGCCAGCAGCGTCGATACACAGGGCTCCTACGAGCAGTACTTC. Its translation: CASSVDTQGSYEQYF.

This rearrangement joins TRBV19 to TRBJ1-2, with D perhaps TRBD1 (5 bases). There are 13 residues in the CDR3. Germline CDR1 is LNHDA and CDR2 is SQIVND (reference sequence). V dropped 1 base and J dropped 5 bases, with 8 bases sitting between them. CDR3 nucleotides: TGTGCCAGTAGTATAGTGGAGGGGTATGGCTACACCTTC. Translating it yields CASSIVEGYGYTF.

The V call is TRBV19, the J call TRBJ1-5; 8 bases align to TRBD1. The V and J ends lost 6 bases and 9 bases, in that order; junction bases with no gene match: 16. The CDR3 extends over 16 amino acids. Germline V gives CDR1 LNHDA, CDR2 SQIVND (reference sequence). The CDR3 sequence: CASSRGQGQGGRPQHF. DNA for the CDR3: TGTGCCAGTAGCCGAGGACAGGGTCAAGGTGGGAGGCCCCAGCATTTT.

In the case of this clone: Germline and junction disagree at one end, which may indicate a read error. The chain is built from TRBV7-7 and TRBJ2-7; D not resolved. This CDR3 is 13 amino acids long. Germline V CDR1 and CDR2: SSHAT, FNYEAQ (reference sequence). CDR3 DNA sequence: TGTGCTAGCAGCTTATCGGAAGCCTACGAGCAGTACTTC. Translation: CASSLSEAYEQYF.

V usage is TRBV29-1 and J usage is TRBJ1-2, with D possibly matching TRBD1 (5 bases). The CDR3 covers 9 residues. The V end lost 4 bases, the J end lost 8 bases, and 5 bases lay between the germline ends. Germline CDR1 reads SQVTM; CDR2 reads ANQGSEA. The CDR3, as DNA: TGCAGCGTTGGGGACGGCTACACCTTC. Translation: CSVGDGYTF. Full variable domain (missing parts from reference TRBV29-1 and TRBJ1-2): SAVISQKPSRDICQRGTSLTIQCQVDSQVTMMFWYRQQPGQSLTLIATANQGSEATYESGFVIDKFPISRPNLTFSTLTVSNMSPEDSSIYLCSVGDGYTFGSGTRLTVV.

V and J are TRBV28 and TRBJ1-2; TRBD1 might be the D (5 bases). The CDR3 has 14 amino acids. Germline loops: CDR1 MDHEN, CDR2 SYDVKM. V was clipped by 2 bases and J by 2 bases, with 9 bases between them. The CDR3 is CASSLLGLNYGYTF. The DNA for the CDR3 is TGTGCCAGCAGTTTACTGGGGCTCAACTATGGCTACACCTTC.

This clone has a single count. The genes are TRBV27 and TRBJ1-2, with 9 nucleotides matching TRBD1. In germline, CDR1 is MNHEY, CDR2 SMNVEV (reference sequence). V lost 0 bases to trimming and J lost 4 bases; unmatched junction nucleotides: 0. The CDR3 is made up of 14 amino acids. This CDR3 is CASSLSGQGYGYTF. CDR3 DNA sequence: TGTGCCAGCAGTTTATCGGGACAGGGCTATGGCTACACCTTC.

The V call is TRBV5-1, the J call TRBJ1-1; 8 nucleotides match TRBD1. The trim removed 1 base at V and 4 bases at J, leaving 9 bases unmatched. This CDR3 comprises 16 residues. Germline V gene data show CDR1 as SGHRS and CDR2 as YFSETQ. The CDR3 DNA is TGCGCCAGCAGCTTGAGGGCAGGGGGCGCGGGCACTGAAGCTTTCTTT. This sequence encodes CASSLRAGGAGTEAFF.

The chain couples TRBV2 to TRBJ2-5, with 11 positions matching TRBD2. With 7 bases clipped from V and 3 bases from J, the junction kept 4 bases outside the gene matches. Germline V lookup: CDR1 SNHLY, CDR2 FYNNEI. The CDR3 has 14 amino acids. CDR3 DNA sequence: TGTGCCAGCAAACCGGGACTAGCGGAAGAGACCCAGTACTTC. Translating gives CASKPGLAEETQYF.

The J gene is TRBJ2-3, the V gene TRBV5-5; TRBD2 agrees at 10 bases. Trimming at V came to 1 base and at J to 6 bases, leaving 14 bases not matched to a gene. The V gene's germline CDR1 is SGHKS and CDR2 YYEKEE (reference sequence). The CDR3 runs 18 residues. Here the CDR3 reads CASSLRSSGGITLDTQYF. The CDR3 DNA reads TGTGCCAGCAGCTTGAGGTCTAGCGGGGGTATAACTTTGGATACGCAGTATTTT.

The chain has TRBV5-1 and TRBJ2-7, with TRBD1 matching 7 bases. The CDR3 is made up of 15 amino acids. Losses at the gene ends were 3 bases for V and 0 bases for J; bases not matched to a gene: 6. From germline, CDR1 is SGHRS and CDR2 YFSETQ. The CDR3 loop is CASSSRGGYSYEQYF. DNA of the CDR3: TGCGCCAGCAGCTCCCGAGGGGGCTACTCCTACGAGCAGTACTTC.

CDR3 in amino acids: CASSPPGRPSYEQYF. For the CDR3, the DNA is TGTGCCAGCAGCCCCCCGGGCCGCCCGTCCTACGAGCAGTACTTC. The chain uses TRBV28 and TRBJ2-7, with D uncertain. The V end was cut by 6 bases, the J end by 1 base, with 16 bases between. The CDR3 length is 15 residues. Germline V lookup: CDR1 MDHEN, CDR2 SYDVKM.

This clone was counted once. The chain couples TRBV18 to TRBJ2-3; D is ambiguous. This CDR3 is built from 13 residues. The germline CDR1 and CDR2 sequences are KGHSH and LQKENI. Trimming took 1 base from V and 2 from J, leaving 4 bases between them. The CDR3 DNA sequence: TGTGCCAGCTCACCACTGTCCACAGATACGCAGTATTTT. Its translation: CASSPLSTDTQYF.

The J gene is TRBJ2-2, the V gene TRBV29-1; weak D call: TRBD1 (7 bases). Trimming pared 6 bases from V and 3 bases from J, leaving 14 bases between. The CDR3 totals 14 residues. Germline assignment: CDR1 SQVTM and CDR2 ANQGSEA. CDR3 loop: CSVIRGVDTGELFF. The CDR3 DNA reads TGCAGCGTCATCAGGGGGGTCGACACCGGGGAGCTGTTTTTT.

This chain links TRBV5-6 with TRBJ1-2; 8 positions agree with TRBD1. V shed 4 bases, J shed 4 bases, and the junction held 6 bases outside the gene matches. The germline V gene has CDR1 SGHDT and CDR2 YYEEEE. CDR3 size: 14 residues. The CDR3 loop is CASSPRTGIYGYTF. CDR3 DNA sequence: TGTGCCAGCAGCCCCAGGACAGGGATCTATGGCTACACCTTC.

The chain combines TRBV4-2 with TRBJ2-5; 9 bases align to TRBD1. The ends lost 0 bases at V and 4 bases at J; junction bases unmatched: 12. The CDR3 contains 18 residues. Looked up from germline, CDR1 is LGHNA and CDR2 is YNFKEQ. CDR3 region: CASSQELRTGQGRETQYF. CDR3 sequence (DNA): TGTGCCAGCAGCCAAGAACTACGGACGGGACAGGGACGAGAGACCCAGTACTTC.

V and J are TRBV19 and TRBJ1-6; possible D gene TRBD1, 6 bases. V was cut by 5 bases and J by 7 bases, with 21 bases left in between. CDR1 and CDR2 (germline): LNHDA, SQIVND (reference sequence). The CDR3 is made up of 17 amino acids. The CDR3 sequence: CASSRSAGTTRNSPLHF. The DNA for the CDR3 is TGTGCCAGTAGTCGGTCCGCCGGGACAACAAGAAATTCACCCCTCCACTTT.

The chain is built from TRBV7-9 and TRBJ2-6; no firm D call. CDR3 length equals 17 residues. Trimming shortened V by 6 bases and J by 4 bases, and 19 bases separated the two germline ends. From germline, CDR1 is SEHNR and CDR2 FQNEAQ (reference sequence). In DNA, the CDR3 is TGTGCCAGCAGGGATTTACGAACCATTGAAGGGGCCAACGTCCTGACTTTC. Amino acid sequence: CASRDLRTIEGANVLTF.

The chain carries TRBV30 and TRBJ2-5; D is possibly TRBD2 (6 bases). V was trimmed by 0 bases and J by 4 bases, leaving 6 bases between them. The CDR3 has 12 residues. In germline, CDR1 is GTSNPN, CDR2 SVGIG (reference sequence). The DNA of the CDR3 is TGTGCCTGGAGTGTCGGGGGAGAGACCCAGTACTTC. Its translation is CAWSVGGETQYF.

This clone was found once. This rearrangement joins TRBV7-9 to TRBJ1-1; D remains ambiguous. The CDR3 consists of 14 residues. V lost 5 bases, J lost 1 base, and 11 bases lay in between. Germline V gene data show CDR1 as SEHNR and CDR2 as FQNEAQ (reference sequence). CDR3 sequence reads: CASSRIQANTEAFF. DNA of the CDR3: TGTGCCAGCAGCCGGATACAAGCGAACACTGAAGCTTTCTTT. Looking up the rest from reference TRBV7-9 and TRBJ1-1 gives the full variable domain: DTGVSQNPRHKITKRGQNVTFRCDPISEHNRLYWYRQTLGQGPEFLTYFQNEAQLEKSRLLSDRFSAERPKGSFSTLEIQRTEQGDSAMYLCASSRIQANTEAFFGQGTRLTVV.

The rearrangement joins TRBV27 to TRBJ2-3; D is unclear. The CDR3 is made up of 17 amino acids. V lost 3 bases and J lost 0, with 16 bases in between. CDR1 is MNHEY, CDR2 SMNVEV, per germline (reference sequence). CDR3 DNA: TGTGCCAGCAGTTTGGCCCCGTCCCCCGCAAGCACAGATACGCAGTATTTT. This codes for CASSLAPSPASTDTQYF.

This chain joins TRBV4-3 and TRBJ2-2; 7 bases line up with TRBD1. The germline V gene has CDR1 LGHNA and CDR2 YSLEER. This CDR3 region has 15 residues. J was trimmed by 6 bases and V by 1 base; bases with no gene match: 5. The CDR3: CASSQADREAGELFF. DNA of the CDR3: TGCGCCAGCAGCCAAGCCGACAGGGAAGCCGGGGAGCTGTTTTTT.

The J gene is TRBJ2-2, the V gene TRBV7-8; 11 positions agree with TRBD2. The CDR3 runs to 17 residues. V dropped 4 bases and J dropped 0; count of bases not matched to a gene: 4. The germline V gene encodes CDR1 SGHVS and CDR2 FQNEAQ. CDR3 loop: CASSSVAGGTNTGELFF. The DNA of the CDR3 is TGTGCCAGCAGCTCAGTAGCGGGGGGGACGAACACCGGGGAGCTGTTTTTT.

The genes are TRBV4-2 and TRBJ2-7, with 10 nucleotides matching TRBD2. The V segment lost 5 bases and the J segment 6 bases; nucleotides outside the gene matches: 10. CDR1 and CDR2 from the germline V gene are LGHNA and YNFKEQ. The CDR3 extends over 15 amino acids. The CDR3, as DNA: TGTGCCAGCAGCATCACAGCGGGGGGGACTGCCGAGCAGTACTTC. It codes for CASSITAGGTAEQYF.

CDR3 region: CASSQWFATNEKLFF. CDR3 DNA sequence: TGTGCCAGCAGTCAATGGTTTGCAACTAATGAAAAACTGTTTTTT. The chain uses TRBV6-1 and TRBJ1-4; D gene uncertain. Germline CDR1 reads MNHNS; CDR2 reads SASEGT. Trimming stripped 5 bases from V and 0 bases from J, with 10 bases between. This CDR3 contains 15 residues.

The chain employs TRBV5-6 and TRBJ2-1; D is undetermined. CDR3 length equals 14 residues. V was clipped by 4 bases and J by 10 bases, with 18 bases between them. Germline loops: CDR1 SGHDT, CDR2 YYEEEE. CDR3 nucleotides: TGTGCCAGCAGCCCGAAATATTGGTCAGCGGAGCAGTTCTTC. This gives the protein CASSPKYWSAEQFF.

The V call is TRBV7-8, the J call TRBJ1-1; tentatively, D is TRBD1 (6 bases). CDR1 is SGHVS, CDR2 FQNEAQ, per germline. Trimming took 3 bases from V and 1 from J, leaving 6 bases between them. This CDR3 has 13 amino acids. CDR3 protein: CASSLTGNTEAFF. The CDR3 nucleotides are TGTGCCAGCAGCTTGACAGGGAACACTGAAGCTTTCTTT.

This clone turned up a few times. CDR3 amino acids: CASSPGSNLAKNIQYF. The CDR3 nucleotides are TGCGCCAGCAGCCCCGGGTCTAACCTAGCCAAAAACATTCAGTACTTC. V gene TRBV4-3 combines with J gene TRBJ2-4; no definite D call. The CDR3 is 16 residues long. The ends were cut back, 4 bases at V and 0 bases at J, with 13 bases in the middle. Germline lookup yields CDR1 LGHNA and CDR2 YSLEER.

The chain has TRBV29-1 and TRBJ1-4, with D perhaps TRBD1 (5 bases). The ends were cut back, 1 base at V and 5 bases at J, with 5 bases in the middle. The length of the CDR3 is 12 residues. From germline, CDR1 is SQVTM and CDR2 ANQGSEA. The CDR3 nucleotides read TGCAGCGTTGAAGGGGGGAATGAAAAACTGTTTTTT. It yields the protein CSVEGGNEKLFF.

CDR3 sequence: CASSDQLEQYF. DNA of the CDR3: TGTGCCAGCAGCGATCAGCTGGAGCAGTACTTC. V and J are TRBV11-2 and TRBJ2-7; no clear D gene. Germline CDR1 reads SGHAT; CDR2 reads FQNNGV. The CDR3 has 11 amino acids. V lost 5 bases, J lost 7 bases, and 9 bases lay in between.